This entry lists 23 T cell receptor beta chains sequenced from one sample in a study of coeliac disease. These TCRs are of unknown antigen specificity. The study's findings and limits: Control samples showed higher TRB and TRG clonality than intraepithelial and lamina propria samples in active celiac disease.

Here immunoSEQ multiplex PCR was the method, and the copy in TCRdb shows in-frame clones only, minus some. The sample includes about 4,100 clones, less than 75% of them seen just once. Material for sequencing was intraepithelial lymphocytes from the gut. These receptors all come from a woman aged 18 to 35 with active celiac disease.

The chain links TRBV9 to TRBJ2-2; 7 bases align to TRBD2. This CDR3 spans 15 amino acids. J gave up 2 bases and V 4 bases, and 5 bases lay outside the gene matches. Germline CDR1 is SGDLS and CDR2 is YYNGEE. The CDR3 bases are TGTGCCAGCAGCTCTAGCGGAGACAACACCGGGGAGCTGTTTTTT. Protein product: CASSSSGDNTGELFF.

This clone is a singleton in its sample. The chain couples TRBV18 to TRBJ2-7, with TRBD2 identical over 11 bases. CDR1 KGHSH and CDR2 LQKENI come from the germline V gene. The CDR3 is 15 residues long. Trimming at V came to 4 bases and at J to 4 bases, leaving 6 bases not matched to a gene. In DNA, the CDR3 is TGTGCCAGCTCACTTTCTAGCGGGGGGCGGTACGAGCAGTACTTC. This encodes CASSLSSGGRYEQYF.

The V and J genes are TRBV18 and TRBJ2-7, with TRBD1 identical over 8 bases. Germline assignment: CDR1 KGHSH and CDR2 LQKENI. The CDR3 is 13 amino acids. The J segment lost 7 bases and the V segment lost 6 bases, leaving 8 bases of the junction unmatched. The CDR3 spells CASSQDRGREQYF. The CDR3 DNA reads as TGTGCCAGCTCGCAAGACAGGGGAAGGGAGCAGTACTTC.

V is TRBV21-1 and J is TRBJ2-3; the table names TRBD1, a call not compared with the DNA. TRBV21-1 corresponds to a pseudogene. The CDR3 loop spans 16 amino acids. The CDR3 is CASSPRDRGFTDTQYF. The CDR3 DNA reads TGTGCCAGCAGCCCTCGGGACAGGGGCTTCACAGATACGCAGTATTTT.

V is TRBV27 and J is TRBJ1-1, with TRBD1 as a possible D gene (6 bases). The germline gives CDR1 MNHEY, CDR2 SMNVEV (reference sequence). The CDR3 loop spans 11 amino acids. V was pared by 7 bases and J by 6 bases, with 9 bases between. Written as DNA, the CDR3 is TGTGCCAGCATCAACAGGGCTGAAGCTTTCTTT. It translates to CASINRAEAFF.

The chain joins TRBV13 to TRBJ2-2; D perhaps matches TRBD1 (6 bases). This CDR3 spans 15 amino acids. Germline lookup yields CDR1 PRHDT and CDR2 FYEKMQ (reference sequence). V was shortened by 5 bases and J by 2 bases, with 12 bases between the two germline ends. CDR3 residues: CASSGPTGNTGELFF. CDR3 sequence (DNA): TGTGCCAGCAGCGGGCCGACAGGTAACACCGGGGAGCTGTTTTTT.

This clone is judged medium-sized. The CDR3 sequence: CAIGERGWYSYNEQFF. The CDR3 coding sequence is TGCGCCATCGGGGAGCGGGGGTGGTACTCCTACAATGAGCAGTTCTTC. This chain connects TRBV10-2 to TRBJ2-1; TRBD2 matches 8 bases. Germline V lookup: CDR1 WSHSY, CDR2 SAAADI. V trimming: 10 bases; J trimming: 0 bases; junction bases outside the gene matches: 11. There are 16 residues in the CDR3.

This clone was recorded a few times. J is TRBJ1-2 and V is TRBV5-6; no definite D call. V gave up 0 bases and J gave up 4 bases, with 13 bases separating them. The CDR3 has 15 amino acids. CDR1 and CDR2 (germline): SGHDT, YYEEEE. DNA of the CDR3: TGTGCCAGCAGCTTGGCCTACGGTTTCCTCTATGGCTACACCTTC. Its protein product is CASSLAYGFLYGYTF. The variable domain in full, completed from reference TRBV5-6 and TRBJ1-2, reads DAGVTQSPTHLIKTRGQQVTLRCSPKSGHDTVSWYQQALGQGPQFIFQYYEEEERQRGNFPDRFSGHQFPNYSSELNVNALLLGDSALYLCASSLAYGFLYGYTFGSGTRLTVV.

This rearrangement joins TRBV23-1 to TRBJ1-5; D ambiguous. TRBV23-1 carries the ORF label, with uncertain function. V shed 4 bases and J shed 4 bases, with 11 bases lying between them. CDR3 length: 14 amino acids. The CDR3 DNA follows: TGCGCCAGCAGTCCAACAAGATTGAATCAGCCCCAGCATTTT. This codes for CASSPTRLNQPQHF.

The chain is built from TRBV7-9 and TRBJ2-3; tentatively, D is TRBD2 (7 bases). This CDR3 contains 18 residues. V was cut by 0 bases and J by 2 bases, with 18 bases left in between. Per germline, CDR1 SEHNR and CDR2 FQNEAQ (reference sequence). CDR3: CASSLALLRGPNTDTQYF. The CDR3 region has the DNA TGTGCCAGCAGCTTAGCGCTCTTGCGGGGGCCAAACACAGATACGCAGTATTTT.

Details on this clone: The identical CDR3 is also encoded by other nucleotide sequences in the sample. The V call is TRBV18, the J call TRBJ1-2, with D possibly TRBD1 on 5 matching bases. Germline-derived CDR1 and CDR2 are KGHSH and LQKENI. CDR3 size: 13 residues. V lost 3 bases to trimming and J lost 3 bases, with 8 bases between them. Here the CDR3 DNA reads TGTGCCAGCTCACCGGGAGGGGACTATGGCTACACCTTC. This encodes CASSPGGDYGYTF.

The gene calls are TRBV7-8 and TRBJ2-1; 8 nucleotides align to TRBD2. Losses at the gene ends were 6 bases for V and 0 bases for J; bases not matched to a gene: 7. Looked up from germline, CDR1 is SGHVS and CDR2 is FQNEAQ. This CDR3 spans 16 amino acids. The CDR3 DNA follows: TGTGCCAGCAGAGGTAGCGGGGAACACTCCTACAATGAGCAGTTCTTC. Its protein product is CASRGSGEHSYNEQFF.

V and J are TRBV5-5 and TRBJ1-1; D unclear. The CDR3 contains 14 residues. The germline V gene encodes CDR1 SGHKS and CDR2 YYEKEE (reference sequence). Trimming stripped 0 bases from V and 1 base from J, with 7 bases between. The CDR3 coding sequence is TGTGCCAGCAGCTTGGTTTCAGGGAACACTGAAGCTTTCTTT. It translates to CASSLVSGNTEAFF. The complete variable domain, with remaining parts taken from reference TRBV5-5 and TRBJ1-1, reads DAGVTQSPTHLIKTRGQQVTLRCSPISGHKSVSWYQQVLGQGPQFIFQYYEKEERGRGNFPDRFSARQFPNYSSELNVNALLLGDSALYLCASSLVSGNTEAFFGQGTRLTVV.

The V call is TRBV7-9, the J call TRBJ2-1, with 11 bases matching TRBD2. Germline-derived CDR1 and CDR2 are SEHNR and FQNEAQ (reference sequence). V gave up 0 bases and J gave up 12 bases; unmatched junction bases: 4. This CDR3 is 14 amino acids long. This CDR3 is CASSLAQTSGGQFF. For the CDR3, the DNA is TGTGCCAGCAGCTTAGCCCAAACTAGCGGGGGGCAGTTCTTC.

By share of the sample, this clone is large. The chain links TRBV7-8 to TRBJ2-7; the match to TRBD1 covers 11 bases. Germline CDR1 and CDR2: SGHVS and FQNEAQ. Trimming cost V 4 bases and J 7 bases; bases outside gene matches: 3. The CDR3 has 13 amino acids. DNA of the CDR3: TGTGCCAGCAGCTACGGGACAGGGGGTGAGCAGTACTTC. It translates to CASSYGTGGEQYF.

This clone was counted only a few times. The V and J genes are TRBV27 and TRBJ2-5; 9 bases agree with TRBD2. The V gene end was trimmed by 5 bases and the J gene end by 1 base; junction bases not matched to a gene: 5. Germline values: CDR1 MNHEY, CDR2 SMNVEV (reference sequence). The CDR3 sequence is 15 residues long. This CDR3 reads CASSPLAGSQETQYF. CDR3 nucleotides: TGTGCCAGCAGTCCCCTAGCGGGATCCCAAGAGACCCAGTACTTC.

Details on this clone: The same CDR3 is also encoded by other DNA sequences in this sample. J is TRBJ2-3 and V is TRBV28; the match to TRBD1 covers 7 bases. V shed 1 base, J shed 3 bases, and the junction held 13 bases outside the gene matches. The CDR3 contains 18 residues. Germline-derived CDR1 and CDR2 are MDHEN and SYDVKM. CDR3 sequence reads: CASSLSFDRDIPTDTQYF. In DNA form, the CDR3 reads TGTGCCAGCAGTTTATCCTTTGACAGGGACATACCTACAGATACGCAGTATTTT.

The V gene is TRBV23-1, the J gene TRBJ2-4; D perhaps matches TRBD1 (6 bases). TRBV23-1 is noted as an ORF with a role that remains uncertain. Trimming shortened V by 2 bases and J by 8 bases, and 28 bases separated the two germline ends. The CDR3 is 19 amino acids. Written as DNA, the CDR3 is TGCGCCAGCAGTCAAAGGGGCCCAGGCAGGGGAAGTGTGGCGGACATTCAGTACTTC. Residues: CASSQRGPGRGSVADIQYF.

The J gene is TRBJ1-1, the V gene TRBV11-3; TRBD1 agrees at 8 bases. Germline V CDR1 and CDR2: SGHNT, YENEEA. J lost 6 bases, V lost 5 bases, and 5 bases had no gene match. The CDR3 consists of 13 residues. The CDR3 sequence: CASSTQGGAEAFF. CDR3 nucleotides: TGTGCCAGCAGCACACAGGGGGGCGCTGAAGCTTTCTTT.

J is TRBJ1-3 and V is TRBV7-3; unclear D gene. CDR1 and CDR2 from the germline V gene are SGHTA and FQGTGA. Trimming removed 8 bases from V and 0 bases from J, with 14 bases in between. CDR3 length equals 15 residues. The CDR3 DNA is TGTGCCAGCCCCTTTCGGGGTTTCTCTGGAAACACCATATATTTT. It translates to CASPFRGFSGNTIYF.

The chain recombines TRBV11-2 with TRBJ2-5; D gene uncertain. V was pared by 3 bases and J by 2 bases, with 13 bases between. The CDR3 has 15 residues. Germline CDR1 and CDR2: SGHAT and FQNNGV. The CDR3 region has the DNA TGTGCCAGCAGCTTTAGTCGGGTCCAGCAAGAGACCCAGTACTTC. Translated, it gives CASSFSRVQQETQYF.

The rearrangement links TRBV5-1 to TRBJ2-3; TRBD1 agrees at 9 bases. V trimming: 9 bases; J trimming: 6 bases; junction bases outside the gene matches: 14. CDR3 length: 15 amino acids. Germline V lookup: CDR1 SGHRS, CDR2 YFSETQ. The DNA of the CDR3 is TGCGCCACCCGACAGGGGGTTTTCGTGGAGGATACGCAGTATTTT. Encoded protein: CATRQGVFVEDTQYF.

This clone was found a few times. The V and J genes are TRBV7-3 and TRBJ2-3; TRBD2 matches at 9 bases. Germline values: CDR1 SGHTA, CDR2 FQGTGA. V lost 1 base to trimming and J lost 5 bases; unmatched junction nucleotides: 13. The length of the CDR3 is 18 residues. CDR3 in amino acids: CASSLKSFGGGVIDTQYF. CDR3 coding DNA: TGTGCCAGCAGCTTAAAATCTTTCGGCGGGGGGGTGATAGATACGCAGTATTTT.